These 23 T cell receptor beta chains originate from one sample sequenced in a study of OX40 agonist ivuxolimab in advanced cancers. Here immunoSEQ multiplex PCR was the method, and the copy in TCRdb shows in-frame clones only, minus some. The sample gives about 80,000 clones, about 90% of which show up once; less than 2% is in the top ten. Sample: CD4+ or CD8+ T cells sorted from blood, taken in a trial of the OX40 agonist ivuxolimab. These receptors all come from an adult with an advanced solid tumor such as melanoma, head and neck, liver or kidney cancer.

V usage is TRBV5-4 and J usage is TRBJ2-2, with 10 bases fitting TRBD2. This CDR3 has 15 residues. Per germline, CDR1 SGHNT and CDR2 YYREEE (reference sequence). The junction had 6 bases not matched to a gene; V was cut back by 3 bases and J by 7 bases. The CDR3 sequence: CASSSSGGAGGELFF. The CDR3 nucleotides read TGTGCCAGCAGCTCAAGCGGGGGGGCTGGCGGGGAGCTGTTTTTT.

The chain links TRBV16 to TRBJ1-5; D is perhaps TRBD1 (6 bases). Trimming pared 2 bases from V and 3 bases from J, leaving 11 bases between. The CDR3 extends over 15 amino acids. Looked up from germline, CDR1 is KGHSY and CDR2 is FQNENV. The CDR3 coding sequence is TGTGCCAGCAGCCAAACCGACAGGTTCAATCAGCCCCAGCATTTT. Its protein is CASSQTDRFNQPQHF.

The chain is built from TRBV19 and TRBJ1-6; D is unresolved. V gave up 3 bases and J gave up 10 bases, with 19 bases separating them. The CDR3 sequence is 16 residues long. Germline assignment: CDR1 LNHDA and CDR2 SQIVND (reference sequence). The CDR3 loop is CASSIRLGMGGSPLHF. For the CDR3, the DNA is TGTGCCAGTAGTATTAGGCTCGGGATGGGCGGGTCACCCCTCCACTTT.

This clone was detected once. The V and J genes are TRBV5-4 and TRBJ1-3; 8 nucleotides match TRBD1. This CDR3 has 14 residues. In germline, CDR1 is SGHNT, CDR2 YYREEE (reference sequence). Trimming took 3 bases from V and 9 from J; bases not matched to a gene: 8. The CDR3 DNA reads TGTGCCAGCAGCTCGGACAGGGTACGGAGCACCATATATTTT. The encoded protein is CASSSDRVRSTIYF.

The chain is built from TRBV6-6 and TRBJ1-1; TRBD1 is a possible D gene (5 bases). Deletions cut 5 bases from V and 4 bases from J, with 14 bases between. Per the germline V gene, CDR1 is MNHNY and CDR2 is SVGAGI (reference sequence). The CDR3 runs to 14 residues. The CDR3 region has the DNA TGTGCCAGCAGTCCGGGTTGGGGGGGCACTGAAGCTTTCTTT. Translation: CASSPGWGGTEAFF.

This clone was recorded once. This chain links TRBV20-1 with TRBJ1-2; a weak D match, TRBD1 (5 bases). This CDR3 contains 11 residues. V was pared by 4 bases and J by 7 bases, with 10 bases between. Germline loops: CDR1 DFQATT, CDR2 SNEGSKA (reference sequence). For the CDR3, the DNA is TGCAGTGCTACACGGGACTTTGGCTACACCTTC. Amino acid sequence: CSATRDFGYTF.

This clone was seen once. The rearrangement links TRBV18 to TRBJ2-3; 7 bases are a match to TRBD2. V lost 6 bases, J lost 0 bases, and 15 bases stayed unmatched. This CDR3 has 18 residues. CDR1 is KGHSH, CDR2 LQKENI, per germline. CDR3 in amino acids: CASSPLSSGTTSTDTQYF. The CDR3 DNA sequence: TGTGCCAGCTCTCCTCTCTCCAGTGGGACTACTAGCACAGATACGCAGTATTTT.

This chain links TRBV9 with TRBJ2-5; D is unresolved. CDR3 length: 13 residues. Germline CDR1 and CDR2: SGDLS and YYNGEE. Trimming shortened V by 4 bases and J by 2 bases, and 9 bases separated the two germline ends. CDR3: CASSLRAQETQYF. The CDR3 nucleotides read TGTGCCAGCAGCCTCCGGGCACAAGAGACCCAGTACTTC. Based on the CDR3 plus reference TRBV9 and TRBJ2-5, the full variable domain is DSGVTQTPKHLITATGQRVTLRCSPRSGDLSVYWYQQSLDQGLQFLIQYYNGEERAKGNILERFSAQQFPDLHSELNLSSLELGDSALYFCASSLRAQETQYFGPGTRLLVL.

The sample holds one count of this clone. The CDR3 DNA sequence: TGCGCCAGCAGCTTGGCGGGAAACACAGATACGCAGTATTTT. It encodes CASSLAGNTDTQYF. This chain joins TRBV5-1 and TRBJ2-3; the D gene is possibly TRBD2 (5 bases). Germline assignment: CDR1 SGHRS and CDR2 YFSETQ. Trimming removed 0 bases at V and 2 bases at J, with 7 bases between. The CDR3 sequence is 14 residues long.

The CDR3 DNA sequence: TGTGCCAGCTCACCACGACTAGCGGGAGAAGCAGATACGCAGTATTTT. Translating gives CASSPRLAGEADTQYF. V is TRBV18 and J is TRBJ2-3, with 12 bases identical to TRBD2. V lost 1 base to trimming and J lost 4 bases; unmatched junction nucleotides: 3. CDR3 length equals 16 residues. Germline lookup yields CDR1 KGHSH and CDR2 LQKENI.

The gene calls are TRBV11-3 and TRBJ1-4; 7 positions match TRBD1. The CDR3 sequence is 19 residues long. The V gene's germline CDR1 is SGHNT and CDR2 YENEEA. The V segment lost 2 bases and the J segment 2 bases; nucleotides outside the gene matches: 14. The CDR3 DNA sequence: TGTGCCAGCAGCTTATCTCGACGGGTGGGGACAGACACTAATGAAAAACTGTTTTTT. It codes for CASSLSRRVGTDTNEKLFF.

The chain uses TRBV28 and TRBJ2-7, with 9 bases matching TRBD1. Losses at the gene ends were 5 bases for V and 5 bases for J; bases not matched to a gene: 10. The CDR3 consists of 15 residues. In germline, CDR1 is MDHEN, CDR2 SYDVKM. The CDR3, as DNA: TGTGCCAGCAGTGCACCGGGACAGGGTACCGACGAGCAGTACTTC. Encoded protein: CASSAPGQGTDEQYF.

The chain is built from TRBV28 and TRBJ2-4; TRBD2 agrees at 7 bases. The junction had 12 bases not matched to a gene; V was cut back by 7 bases and J by 3 bases. The CDR3 spans 16 residues. Germline CDR1 and CDR2: MDHEN and SYDVKM. CDR3 loop: CASILRGVLVKNIQYF. In DNA, the CDR3 is TGTGCCAGCATCCTACGGGGGGTTTTAGTCAAAAACATTCAGTACTTC.

This chain joins TRBV5-1 and TRBJ2-3; D is undetermined. The V and J ends lost 0 bases and 1 base respectively, with 9 bases between them. CDR1 SGHRS and CDR2 YFSETQ come from the germline V gene. The CDR3 length is 15 residues. CDR3 sequence (DNA): TGCGCCAGCAGCTTGGACCTCAGCGGCACAGATACGCAGTATTTT. Its translation is CASSLDLSGTDTQYF.

The chain carries TRBV5-4 and TRBJ2-3; TRBD1 might be the D (5 bases). CDR1 is SGHNT and CDR2 is YYREEE in the germline V gene (reference sequence). The CDR3 has 16 residues. The germline V and J ends were trimmed by 6 bases and 0 bases, with 17 bases remaining between them. The CDR3 reads CASTLDRSGSTDTQYF. The CDR3 nucleotides are TGTGCCAGCACCCTTGATAGGTCAGGGAGCACAGATACGCAGTATTTT.

The rearrangement links TRBV28 to TRBJ2-5; D possibly corresponds to TRBD2 (5 bases). The CDR3 consists of 15 residues. V was pared by 6 bases and J by 4 bases, with 18 bases between. Germline CDR1 reads MDHEN; CDR2 reads SYDVKM. CDR3 sequence: CASRKPLGRGETQYF. The CDR3 region has the DNA TGTGCCAGCAGGAAACCACTTGGGAGAGGAGAGACCCAGTACTTC.

This rearrangement joins TRBV5-1 to TRBJ2-2; tentative D call: TRBD1 (6 bases). Germline V CDR1 and CDR2: SGHRS, YFSETQ. This CDR3 is built from 13 residues. V lost 0 bases, J lost 8 bases, and 8 bases lay in between. The CDR3 loop reads CASSLAGTGELFF. The CDR3 coding sequence is TGCGCCAGCAGCTTGGCCGGGACAGGGGAGCTGTTTTTT.

The CDR3 region has the DNA TGTGCCTGGTATGACGGGGGGCGCCGCGCTCGAGGCTACACCTTC. The encoded protein is CAWYDGGRRARGYTF. This chain joins TRBV30 and TRBJ1-2; perhaps TRBD1 as D (6 bases). The germline gives CDR1 GTSNPN, CDR2 SVGIG (reference sequence). There are 15 residues in the CDR3. V was cut by 5 bases and J by 8 bases, with 24 bases left in between.

V and J are TRBV7-2 and TRBJ1-5; no definite D call. V was cut by 5 bases and J by 1 base, with 12 bases left in between. The CDR3 sequence is 15 residues long. CDR1 is SGHTA and CDR2 is FQGNSA in the germline V gene. The CDR3 here is CASSLVVGSNQPQHF. The CDR3 DNA reads TGTGCCAGCAGCCTTGTGGTGGGAAGCAATCAGCCCCAGCATTTT.

The chain uses TRBV28 and TRBJ2-6, with D unclear. This CDR3 region has 14 residues. V was pared by 9 bases and J by 0 bases, with 9 bases between. Looked up from germline, CDR1 is MDHEN and CDR2 is SYDVKM. CDR3 protein: CASLSRSGANVLTF. The CDR3 DNA reads TGTGCCAGTCTAAGCCGCTCTGGGGCCAACGTCCTGACTTTC.

V is TRBV19 and J is TRBJ2-1; D remains unclear. The CDR3 totals 13 residues. Germline CDR1 and CDR2: LNHDA and SQIVND (reference sequence). V lost 3 bases to trimming and J lost 7 bases, with 10 bases between them. The CDR3 here is CASSIEGRNEQFF. CDR3 coding DNA: TGTGCCAGTAGTATCGAAGGCAGGAATGAGCAGTTCTTC.

The genes are TRBV11-2 and TRBJ1-6; tentative D call: TRBD1 (5 bases). The length of the CDR3 is 15 residues. Germline V CDR1 and CDR2: SGHAT, FQNNGV. Trimming pared 5 bases from V and 9 bases from J, leaving 17 bases between. CDR3 amino acids: CASSPSGQVGSPLHF. Here the CDR3 DNA reads TGTGCCAGCAGCCCCTCGGGGCAGGTCGGTTCACCCCTCCACTTT.

J is TRBJ1-4 and V is TRBV2; D unresolved. This CDR3 comprises 14 residues. V gave up 5 bases and J gave up 6 bases, with 13 bases separating them. CDR1 is SNHLY, CDR2 FYNNEI, per germline. The CDR3: CASSPGFVDEKLFF. In DNA form, the CDR3 reads TGTGCCAGCAGTCCCGGGTTCGTGGATGAAAAACTGTTTTTT.